Listed here are 15 T cell receptor beta chains from one sample, sequenced in a study of T cell responses to AZD1222 COVID-19 vaccine. Clones were sequenced by immunoSEQ multiplex PCR, and TCRdb holds only the in-frame ones, with some missing. The table records more than 70,000 clones, about 92% of them present only once. Sequenced material: peripheral blood, taken on day 0 of AZD1222 vaccination. The receptors shown here come from an adult in good health.

This chain connects TRBV5-8 to TRBJ1-2; TRBD1 aligns across 9 bases. This CDR3 is built from 14 residues. Per the germline V gene, CDR1 is SGHTS and CDR2 is YDEGEE. After removal of 3 bases from V and 3 bases from J, the junction contained 3 bases not matched to a gene. CDR3 region: CASSWTGDYYGYTF. The DNA of the CDR3 is TGTGCCAGCAGCTGGACAGGGGATTACTATGGCTACACCTTC.

This chain links TRBV5-5 with TRBJ1-2; TRBD1 is a possible D gene (6 bases). Germline V gene lookup returns CDR1 SGHKS and CDR2 YYEKEE (reference sequence). Trimming left V 2 bases short and J 6 bases short, with 17 bases between. The CDR3 consists of 15 residues. CDR3 residues: CASSFGGRGTHGYTF. CDR3 DNA: TGTGCCAGCAGCTTCGGGGGCCGGGGCACGCATGGCTACACCTTC.

The chain couples TRBV27 to TRBJ1-6, with 8 positions matching TRBD1. V gave up 6 bases and J gave up 5 bases; unmatched junction bases: 6. Per germline, CDR1 MNHEY and CDR2 SMNVEV (reference sequence). This CDR3 region has 15 residues. CDR3 nucleotide sequence: TGTGCCAGCAGATCACAGGGGGAGAATAATTCACCCCTCCACTTT. Residues: CASRSQGENNSPLHF.

The rearrangement links TRBV11-2 to TRBJ1-4; D is ambiguous. The CDR3 runs to 14 residues. Trimming took off 3 bases at V and 1 base at J, with 6 bases between the two ends. From germline, CDR1 is SGHAT and CDR2 FQNNGV. Here the CDR3 reads CASSFTRTNEKLFF. Here the CDR3 DNA reads TGTGCCAGCAGCTTTACCCGAACTAATGAAAAACTGTTTTTT.

The gene calls are TRBV5-1 and TRBJ2-5; 16 nucleotides line up with TRBD2. The CDR3 runs to 17 residues. Germline CDR1 and CDR2: SGHRS and YFSETQ. V lost 4 bases and J lost 3; bases outside the gene matches: 6. CDR3 in amino acids: CASSTGGLAGGEETQYF. In DNA form, the CDR3 reads TGCGCCAGCAGCACCGGGGGACTAGCGGGAGGGGAAGAGACCCAGTACTTC.

V usage is TRBV7-3 and J usage is TRBJ2-3; D not certain. Germline V gene lookup returns CDR1 SGHTA and CDR2 FQGTGA. There are 13 residues in the CDR3. Trimming pared 1 base from V and 5 bases from J, leaving 7 bases between. CDR3 sequence: CASSLNRQDTQYF. CDR3 nucleotides: TGTGCCAGCAGCTTAAATCGCCAAGATACGCAGTATTTT.

The CDR3 DNA reads as TGTGCCTGGAATACTGCCGGTGGCTCGCCGCGTGGCTACACCTTC. Translated: CAWNTAGGSPRGYTF. The J gene is TRBJ1-2, the V gene TRBV30; D is ambiguous. Trimming pared 4 bases from V and 7 bases from J, leaving 22 bases between. Germline CDR1 is GTSNPN and CDR2 is SVGIG (reference sequence). The CDR3 extends over 15 amino acids.

This rearrangement joins TRBV19 to TRBJ1-1; weak D call: TRBD1 (5 bases). CDR1 LNHDA and CDR2 SQIVND come from the germline V gene (reference sequence). This CDR3 region has 15 residues. V lost 6 bases, J lost 1 base, and 15 bases lay in between. The CDR3 sequence: CASSWLGGPNTEAFF. CDR3 sequence (DNA): TGTGCCAGTAGCTGGCTGGGGGGTCCGAACACTGAAGCTTTCTTT.

The chain uses TRBV27 and TRBJ2-7; 7 positions agree with TRBD2. Germline assignment: CDR1 MNHEY and CDR2 SMNVEV (reference sequence). The CDR3 loop spans 16 amino acids. V was clipped by 1 base and J by 4 bases; unmatched bases: 10. This CDR3 reads CASSLYYGGRLYEQYF. The CDR3 bases are TGTGCCAGCAGTTTATACTACGGCGGGAGATTGTACGAGCAGTACTTC.

The chain recombines TRBV10-3 with TRBJ2-1; the match to TRBD2 covers 11 bases. CDR3 length equals 16 residues. The V gene's germline CDR1 is ENHRY and CDR2 SYGVKD. After removal of 10 bases from V and 4 bases from J, the junction contained 12 bases not matched to a gene. DNA for the CDR3: TGTGCCACGACGATAGGGACTAGCGGACCGTACAATGAGCAGTTCTTC. Amino acid sequence: CATTIGTSGPYNEQFF.

The CDR3 loop is CSASSGPQRNTEAFF. CDR3 DNA sequence: TGCAGTGCTAGTTCGGGGCCGCAGAGGAACACTGAAGCTTTCTTT. V gene TRBV20-1 combines with J gene TRBJ1-1, with D possibly matching TRBD1 (5 bases). Per the germline V gene, CDR1 is DFQATT and CDR2 is SNEGSKA (reference sequence). V gave up 3 bases and J gave up 1 base, with 15 bases separating them. The CDR3 has 15 residues.

This clone has only one observation. This rearrangement joins TRBV4-1 to TRBJ1-4; D may be TRBD1 (5 bases). The germline gives CDR1 MGHRA, CDR2 YSYEKL. The CDR3 consists of 16 residues. V was shortened by 2 bases and J by 8 bases, with 18 bases between the two germline ends. CDR3 region: CASSQPRSGGKEKLFF. CDR3 coding DNA: TGCGCCAGCAGCCAACCCAGAAGCGGGGGGAAGGAAAAACTGTTTTTT.

The CDR3 loop is CASSLAFLDKPSQETQYF. The CDR3 coding sequence is TGTGCCAGCAGCTTAGCGTTTTTGGACAAGCCTTCCCAAGAGACCCAGTACTTC. V is TRBV7-6 and J is TRBJ2-5, with D possibly matching TRBD1 (5 bases). Trimming took 0 bases from V and 1 from J, leaving 18 bases between them. Germline-derived CDR1 and CDR2 are SGHVS and FNYEAQ. The CDR3 loop spans 18 amino acids.

V gene TRBV5-1 combines with J gene TRBJ1-4, with 10 bases lining up with TRBD1. V trimming: 4 bases; J trimming: 7 bases; junction bases outside the gene matches: 7. Per germline, CDR1 SGHRS and CDR2 YFSETQ. There are 15 residues in the CDR3. The CDR3 sequence is CASSPLTGGGEKLFF. The CDR3 DNA is TGCGCCAGCAGCCCTCTGACAGGGGGCGGTGAAAAACTGTTTTTT. The whole variable domain, filled in from reference TRBV5-1 and TRBJ1-4, reads KAGVTQTPRYLIKTRGQQVTLSCSPISGHRSVSWYQQTPGQGLQFLFEYFSETQRNKGNFPGRFSGRQFSNSRSEMNVSTLELGDSALYLCASSPLTGGGEKLFFGSGTQLSVL.

The chain carries TRBV23-1 and TRBJ2-1; D unresolved. TRBV23-1 is labeled an ORF, and its function is uncertain. The CDR3 has 15 amino acids. The V and J ends lost 2 bases and 7 bases respectively, with 15 bases between them. The CDR3 nucleotides read TGCGCCAGCAGTCAAGGATTGTCGGTTTTTAATGAGCAGTTCTTC. It specifies CASSQGLSVFNEQFF.